These 23 T cell receptor beta chains came from one sample sequenced in a study of T cell responses to AZD1222 COVID-19 vaccine. TCRdb keeps only in-frame clones here, not all; method: immunoSEQ multiplex PCR. There are 100,000 or so clones in the sample; about 90% occur only once, and roughly a tenth lies in the top ten. Sequences were derived from peripheral blood, sampled 28 days after the second AZD1222 dose. These TCRs come from an adult who received the AZD1222 COVID-19 vaccine.

The chain is built from TRBV19 and TRBJ2-6; either TRBD1 or TRBD2 may supply D (5 bases each). From germline, CDR1 is LNHDA and CDR2 SQIVND (reference sequence). The CDR3 extends over 17 amino acids. V was pared by 5 bases and J by 0 bases, with 14 bases between. This chain's CDR3 is CASSPRDGSSGANVLTF. In DNA form, the CDR3 reads TGTGCCAGTAGTCCCCGGGACGGAAGCTCTGGGGCCAACGTCCTGACTTTC.

The gene calls are TRBV6-6 and TRBJ2-4; no clear D gene. Trimming stripped 2 bases from V and 0 bases from J, with 8 bases between. Germline CDR1 reads MNHNY; CDR2 reads SVGAGI (reference sequence). There are 15 residues in the CDR3. The CDR3 DNA reads TGTGCCAGCAGTTACGGTGCCCTAGCCAAAAACATTCAGTACTTC. It codes for CASSYGALAKNIQYF.

On this clone itself: Other DNA sequences within the sample encode an identical CDR3. CDR3 in amino acids: CASSSAGGTYNEQFF. The DNA of the CDR3 is TGTGCCAGCAGCTCAGCGGGCGGGACCTACAATGAGCAGTTCTTC. J is TRBJ2-1 and V is TRBV7-2, with D possibly matching TRBD2 (6 bases). In germline, CDR1 is SGHTA, CDR2 FQGNSA. Trimming removed 4 bases from V and 2 bases from J, with 12 bases in between. This CDR3 is built from 15 residues. Drawing the rest from reference TRBV7-2 and TRBJ2-1, the complete variable domain is GAGVSQSPSNKVTEKGKDVELRCDPISGHTALYWYRQSLGQGLEFLIYFQGNSAPDKSGLPSDRFSAERTGGSVSTLTIQRTQQEDSAVYLCASSSAGGTYNEQFFGPGTRLTVL.

This clone was seen a handful of times. The chain uses TRBV7-8 and TRBJ1-5; D unclear. Germline V gene sequence: CDR1 SGHVS, CDR2 FQNEAQ. Trimming took 1 base from V and 7 from J, leaving 8 bases between them. The CDR3 runs to 13 residues. The CDR3 loop is CASSLEEGQPQHF. The CDR3 coding sequence is TGTGCCAGCAGCTTAGAGGAGGGCCAGCCCCAGCATTTT.

This chain links TRBV7-9 with TRBJ1-2, with D unresolved. CDR3 length equals 15 residues. The germline V gene encodes CDR1 SEHNR and CDR2 FQNEAQ (reference sequence). V lost 2 bases, J lost 8 bases, and 18 bases lay in between. The CDR3 DNA sequence: TGTGCCAGCAGCTTATACGGACTGGGCGACGGCGGCTACACCTTC. This encodes CASSLYGLGDGGYTF.

This chain joins TRBV4-1 and TRBJ2-1; D may match TRBD1 or TRBD2 (5 bases each). Germline values: CDR1 MGHRA, CDR2 YSYEKL. V lost 4 bases and J 10 bases, leaving 8 bases between the germline ends. This CDR3 has 11 amino acids. The CDR3 reads CASSPRDEQFF. CDR3 coding DNA: TGCGCCAGCAGCCCCCGGGACGAGCAGTTCTTC.

The chain joins TRBV3-1 (or the pseudogene TRBV3-2) to TRBJ2-2; TRBD1 matches 7 bases. V gave up 10 bases and J gave up 0 bases; unmatched junction bases: 5. The CDR3 length is 14 residues. Germline assignment: CDR1 LGHDT and CDR2 YNNKEL (reference sequence). In DNA, the CDR3 is TGTGCCACCTACGACAGGGCGAACACCGGGGAGCTGTTTTTT. Its translation is CATYDRANTGELFF.

The V call is TRBV4-3, the J call TRBJ2-1; TRBD2 agrees at 12 bases. The germline CDR1 and CDR2 sequences are LGHNA and YSLEER. The V segment lost 0 bases and the J segment 5 bases; nucleotides outside the gene matches: 5. The CDR3 has 17 residues. The CDR3, as DNA: TGCGCCAGCAGCCAAGAGGCGGGACTAGCGGGCCACAATGAGCAGTTCTTC. Its protein is CASSQEAGLAGHNEQFF.

The CDR3 sequence: CASSQDIGDAYGYTF. The DNA of the CDR3 is TGTGCCAGCAGCCAAGATATAGGAGATGCCTATGGCTACACCTTC. The rearrangement joins TRBV14 to TRBJ1-2; D is ambiguous. This CDR3 comprises 15 residues. The V gene's germline CDR1 is SGHDN and CDR2 FVKESK. V was trimmed by 0 bases and J by 4 bases, leaving 12 bases between them.

The chain joins TRBV7-8 to TRBJ2-7, with 12 bases identical to TRBD2. Germline assignment: CDR1 SGHVS and CDR2 FQNEAQ. The CDR3 length is 14 residues. V gave up 5 bases and J gave up 7 bases; unmatched junction bases: 6. CDR3 DNA: TGTGCCAGCAGCCACGGACTAGCGGGAAGGGAGCAGTACTTC. It yields the protein CASSHGLAGREQYF.

This chain uses TRBV10-2 with TRBJ2-1; 11 positions agree with TRBD2. V gave up 3 bases and J gave up 9 bases; unmatched junction bases: 7. Germline CDR1 and CDR2: WSHSY and SAAADI. The CDR3 has 15 amino acids. The CDR3 DNA is TGCGCCAGCAGTGAAATAGCGGGGGGGCGAGGTGAGCAGTTCTTC. This sequence encodes CASSEIAGGRGEQFF.

V gene TRBV11-2 combines with J gene TRBJ2-1, with 12 bases aligning to TRBD2. Germline V gene lookup returns CDR1 SGHAT and CDR2 FQNNGV. J was trimmed by 6 bases and V by 10 bases; bases with no gene match: 4. The CDR3 sequence is 13 residues long. CDR3 sequence (DNA): TGTGCCAACACGGGACTAGCGGGCAATGAGCAGTTCTTC. Protein: CANTGLAGNEQFF.

J is TRBJ2-1 and V is TRBV5-4; the D is unclear. V was clipped by 0 bases and J by 0 bases, with 7 bases between them. The CDR3 covers 15 residues. The V gene's germline CDR1 is SGHNT and CDR2 YYREEE (reference sequence). The CDR3 nucleotides are TGTGCCAGCAGCTTGGTCGGAAACTCCTACAATGAGCAGTTCTTC. Translated: CASSLVGNSYNEQFF.

The chain links TRBV29-1 to TRBJ1-1, with a tentative D call TRBD1 (5 bases). The germline V and J ends were trimmed by 4 bases and 0 bases, with 9 bases remaining between them. This CDR3 region has 13 residues. CDR1 and CDR2 (germline): SQVTM, ANQGSEA. The CDR3 reads CSVGGRVNTEAFF. The CDR3 DNA follows: TGCAGCGTTGGCGGCAGGGTGAACACTGAAGCTTTCTTT.

The chain has TRBV30 and TRBJ1-1, with D uncertain. V was pared by 2 bases and J by 6 bases, with 7 bases between. CDR1 and CDR2 from the germline V gene are GTSNPN and SVGIG (reference sequence). CDR3 length: 11 residues. CDR3 in amino acids: CAWSKGSEAFF. The CDR3 bases are TGTGCCTGGAGTAAAGGATCTGAAGCTTTCTTT.

This rearrangement joins TRBV19 to TRBJ1-1; perhaps TRBD1 as D (5 bases). The germline V gene has CDR1 LNHDA and CDR2 SQIVND (reference sequence). Trimming cost V 7 bases and J 1 base, with 16 bases left between them. CDR3 length: 15 amino acids. CDR3 sequence (DNA): TGTGCCAGTACCACAAGCATGGGGGGGAACACTGAAGCTTTCTTT. It translates to CASTTSMGGNTEAFF.

This clone was counted once. The chain joins TRBV27 to TRBJ2-7; D possibly uses TRBD1 or TRBD2 (7 bases each). Germline V lookup: CDR1 MNHEY, CDR2 SMNVEV (reference sequence). The CDR3 contains 13 residues. V was clipped by 5 bases and J by 6 bases, with 14 bases between them. CDR3 sequence (DNA): TGTGCCAGCAGTCCGACAGGGAGGGGCGAGCAGTACTTC. It codes for CASSPTGRGEQYF.

The sample holds a few counts of this clone. The chain carries TRBV5-1 and TRBJ1-3, with 8 positions matching TRBD1. The CDR3 has 15 residues. The V gene end was trimmed by 4 bases and the J gene end by 2 bases; junction bases not matched to a gene: 5. From germline, CDR1 is SGHRS and CDR2 YFSETQ. The CDR3 DNA follows: TGCGCCAGCAGCGAAAGGACAGGGACTGGAAACACCATATATTTT. Amino acids: CASSERTGTGNTIYF.

This clone occurred once. The chain couples TRBV5-4 to TRBJ1-1; TRBD1 agrees at 7 bases. Germline V CDR1 and CDR2: SGHNT, YYREEE (reference sequence). Trimming at V came to 4 bases and at J to 2 bases, leaving 8 bases not matched to a gene. The CDR3 contains 15 residues. Here the CDR3 DNA reads TGTGCCAGCAGCGTGACCGGGACAGCAAACACTGAAGCTTTCTTT. It is translated as CASSVTGTANTEAFF.

In its sample, this clone was seen once. The rearrangement joins TRBV25-1 to TRBJ2-7; 9 bases map to TRBD1. CDR1 and CDR2 from the germline V gene are MGHDK and SYGVNS. CDR3 length: 14 residues. V lost 3 bases and J lost 3; bases outside the gene matches: 3. CDR3 in DNA: TGTGCCAGCAGTGAGGGGACAGGGAGCTACGAGCAGTACTTC. It specifies CASSEGTGSYEQYF.

This clone was picked up one time. CDR3 sequence (DNA): TGTGCCAGCACCCACTCCGAGACCCCCCTCGAGGAGACCCAGTACTTC. It yields the protein CASTHSETPLEETQYF. The chain links TRBV2 to TRBJ2-5; D unclear. Between the trimmed V and J ends, which lost 7 bases and 5 bases, there was a span of 23 bases. The CDR3 loop spans 16 amino acids. From germline, CDR1 is SNHLY and CDR2 FYNNEI.

V is TRBV4-1 and J is TRBJ2-1; 13 positions match TRBD2. The length of the CDR3 is 21 residues. V shed 0 bases and J 0 bases; nucleotides not matched to a gene: 11. Per the germline V gene, CDR1 is MGHRA and CDR2 is YSYEKL. The CDR3 protein is CASSQEGYRGTSGISYNEQFF. For the CDR3, the DNA is TGCGCCAGCAGCCAAGAAGGATACAGGGGGACTAGCGGGATCTCCTACAATGAGCAGTTCTTC.

The chain has TRBV14 and TRBJ2-1; D might be TRBD2 (6 bases). Germline loops: CDR1 SGHDN, CDR2 FVKESK. V was clipped by 1 base and J by 5 bases, with 15 bases between them. There are 16 residues in the CDR3. As DNA, the CDR3 is TGTGCCAGCAGCCAAGCTCTCGGGAGTAGGGACAATGAGCAGTTCTTC. It encodes CASSQALGSRDNEQFF.